Given below is one T cell receptor beta chain in context. Original handling: How many nucleated cells were present was estimated from reference gene primer amplification. The assay was immunoSEQ multiplex PCR, and TCRdb's table has in-frame clones only and misses some. V, J and clone size were drawn from that table, and D and trimming were deduced from the DNA. This table holds approximately 120,000 clones, about 85% found once. In germline, CDR1 is SGHTA, CDR2 FQGNSA. Trimming took 4 bases from V and 4 from J, leaving 13 bases between them. The CDR3 is 14 residues long. This sample is part of a study of blood T cell repertoires in COVID-19. Study-level information: Samples taken during acute and convalescent COVID-19 were collected in the United States, Italy and Spain. In each case, the material was cDNA or gDNA derived from T cells, B-cell-depleted T cells, or PBMCs.

The chain has TRBV7-2 and TRBJ2-5; a possible D gene is TRBD2 (7 bases). The sequencing sample was made of peripheral blood. The sequence was collected from a woman of 80 years or more with acute or convalescent COVID-19. CDR3 coding DNA: TGTGCCAGCAGCTCTGGACTAGGGGGAGAGACCCAGTACTTC. Translating gives CASSSGLGGETQYF.